This paragraph covers one T cell receptor beta chain sequence. The antigen remains unidentified. Profiling relied on immunoSEQ multiplex PCR, and the TCRdb table lists in-frame clones only, not all of them. The profile shows 70,000 to 85,000 clones, 94% of them singletons. This entry belongs to a study of OX40 agonist ivuxolimab in advanced cancers. At the level of the study: At doses from 0.01 to 10 mg/kg, patients were given intravenous ivuxolimab every 2 weeks. Participants averaged approximately 60 years of age (range roughly 23 to 80) and were roughly 83% male. Study results and caveats: Mean expanded clone counts were higher in CD8+ than CD4+ T cells.

The length of the CDR3 is 13 residues. CDR1 and CDR2 from the germline V gene are MNHEY and SMNVEV (reference sequence). Trimming took 2 bases from V and 4 from J, leaving 5 bases between them. Sequencing used CD4+ or CD8+ T cells sorted from blood, obtained in a trial of the OX40 agonist ivuxolimab. The clonotype originates from an adult with an advanced solid tumor such as melanoma, head and neck, liver or kidney cancer. The chain combines TRBV27 with TRBJ2-2, with D tentatively TRBD1 or TRBD2 (5 bases each). CDR3 sequence: CASSLGGTGELFF. DNA for the CDR3: TGTGCCAGCAGTTTAGGGGGCACCGGGGAGCTGTTTTTT.